A single sample gave rise to the 17 T cell receptor beta chains below, sequenced in a study of CD8+CD57+ T cells in acquired aplastic anemia. CD8+CD57+ cell expansion, shown by flow cytometry, had occurred in the patients selected for sequencing. The study profiled TCR beta VDJ and CDR3 using genomic DNA as template. TCRdb recomputed calls from the reads with MiXCR, one row per CDR3 protein. This table has about 190,000 distinct CDR3 sequences, around 47% appearing once. Sequencing was done on a sample of sorted CD4+, CD8+, or CD8+CD57+ T cells (not recorded which) from PBMCs. Source of these receptors: a human donor with aplastic anemia.

The chain is built from TRBV28 and TRBJ1-2, with D maybe TRBD1 (6 bases). Germline CDR1 MDHEN, CDR2 SYDVKM. There are 15 residues in the CDR3. V lost 6 bases and J lost 3, with 17 bases in between. The CDR3 is CASRRGGGLYYGYTF. The CDR3 coding sequence is TGTGCCAGCAGGAGGGGGGGCGGGTTGTACTATGGCTACACCTTC.

This clonotype was seen ten or more times. The genes are TRBV19 and TRBJ1-6; possible D gene TRBD1, 5 bases. Trimming left V 10 bases short and J 12 bases short, with 28 bases between. This CDR3 spans 16 amino acids. From germline, CDR1 is LNHDA and CDR2 SQIVND (reference sequence). The CDR3 DNA is TGTGCCACCCCATTCTCGATGGATGGGGGGATTGGACCCCTCCACTTT. As protein: CATPFSMDGGIGPLHF.

V usage is TRBV4-3 and J usage is TRBJ1-6; D unclear. CDR3 size: 15 residues. CDR1 is LGHNA, CDR2 YSLEER, per germline. Trimming took off 1 base at V and 7 bases at J, with 11 bases between the two ends. The CDR3, as DNA: TGCGCCAGCAGCCAAGGCAGTCAGAAGAATTCACCCCTCCACTTT. This sequence encodes CASSQGSQKNSPLHF.

In this sample, this clonotype turned up a few times. The DNA for the CDR3 is TGCGCCAGCAGCCAAGAGAGGTCCATGAACACTGAAGCTTTCTTT. This codes for CASSQERSMNTEAFF. The V gene is TRBV4-3, the J gene TRBJ1-1; no clear D gene. The germline gives CDR1 LGHNA, CDR2 YSLEER. This CDR3 contains 15 residues. The ends were cut back, 0 bases at V and 0 bases at J, with 8 bases in the middle.

This chain uses TRBV6-1 with TRBJ2-3, with D unclear. Germline CDR1 MNHNS, CDR2 SASEGT. V gave up 6 bases and J gave up 1 base, with 8 bases separating them. The CDR3 has 13 residues. This chain's CDR3 is CASSPIGTDTQYF. The CDR3 DNA reads as TGTGCCAGCAGCCCGATTGGCACAGATACGCAGTATTTT.

This clonotype was seen more than once but under ten times. The final CDR3 position lacks the conserved phenylalanine or tryptophan, pointing to a likely read error. The chain uses TRBV10-1 and TRBJ1-4; D uncertain. This CDR3 has 12 amino acids. Germline V gene sequence: CDR1 WNHNN, CDR2 SYGVQD (reference sequence). V shed 7 bases and J shed 8 bases, with 11 bases lying between them. CDR3 region: CASIGSVEKLFL. The CDR3 nucleotides read TGCGCCAGCATTGGTTCAGTCGAAAAACTGTTTCTT.

This clonotype was picked up a small number of times. This chain connects TRBV24-1 to TRBJ2-3; maybe TRBD2 (6 bases). Germline lookup yields CDR1 KGHDR and CDR2 SFDVKD. This CDR3 spans 13 amino acids. Trimming removed 12 bases from V and 4 bases from J, with 16 bases in between. CDR3 in amino acids: CASSEGRSDTQYF. In DNA form, the CDR3 reads TGTGCCTCGTCGGAGGGAAGATCAGATACGCAGTATTTT.

This clonotype was seen more than once but under ten times. The CDR3 is CASSPGVQSGAYTEAFF. DNA of the CDR3: TGTGCCAGCAGCCCCGGGGTTCAGTCCGGGGCCTACACTGAAGCTTTCTTT. The V and J genes are TRBV4-2 and TRBJ1-1; the D gene is possibly TRBD1 (5 bases). The CDR3 is 17 residues long. The V and J ends lost 4 bases and 3 bases respectively, with 21 bases between them. In germline, CDR1 is LGHNA, CDR2 YNFKEQ.

On this clonotype itself: A much larger clone lies one base from this, so it may be a read error. The V and J genes are TRBV11-2 and TRBJ1-1, with no clear D. The CDR3 spans 14 residues. Looked up from germline, CDR1 is SGHAT and CDR2 is FQNNGV. Trimming cost V 3 bases and J 1 base, with 9 bases left between them. CDR3: CASSFQYRNTEAFF. DNA for the CDR3: TGTGCCAGCAGCTTTCAGTACAGGAACACTGAAGCTTTCTTT.

The chain uses TRBV2 and TRBJ2-3, with 8 nucleotides matching TRBD2. The germline CDR1 and CDR2 sequences are SNHLY and FYNNEI. The CDR3 has 13 amino acids. V lost 6 bases to trimming and J lost 4 bases; unmatched junction nucleotides: 3. The CDR3 DNA sequence: TGTGCCAGCAGAAGCGGGGGATCAGATACGCAGTATTTT. Protein sequence: CASRSGGSDTQYF.

This clonotype has only a few counts. At one end, the junction sequence differs from germline, possibly due to a read error. CDR3 nucleotide sequence: TGCGCCAGCAGCCAAGGCTTATCCGGCAATCAGCCCCTGCATTTT. As protein: CASSQGLSGNQPLHF. The chain carries TRBV4-3 and TRBJ1-5, with D unresolved. The CDR3 spans 15 residues. CDR1 LGHNA and CDR2 YSLEER come from the germline V gene.

DNA of the CDR3: TGCAGCGTTGAACGAGGGGGCCAGACTGAAGCTTTCTTT. This translates into CSVERGGQTEAFF. V and J are TRBV29-1 and TRBJ1-1; TRBD1 matches at 7 bases. The V gene's germline CDR1 is SQVTM and CDR2 ANQGSEA. V dropped 2 bases and J dropped 5; count of bases not matched to a gene: 5. The CDR3 length is 13 residues.

This clonotype was observed a handful of times. The chain recombines TRBV7-3 with TRBJ2-3, with a possible D match to TRBD2 (6 bases). V was cut by 2 bases and J by 6 bases, with 9 bases left in between. This CDR3 is 13 amino acids long. Looked up from germline, CDR1 is SGHTA and CDR2 is FQGTGA. The CDR3 sequence is CASSLALADTQYF. In DNA form, the CDR3 reads TGTGCCAGCAGCTTAGCCCTAGCGGATACGCAGTATTTT.

The chain carries TRBV12-3 or TRBV12-4 and TRBJ1-4; D is ambiguous. V lost 2 bases and J 4 bases, leaving 8 bases between the germline ends. The CDR3 sequence is 14 residues long. The CDR3 region is CASSLSGSNEKLFF. The CDR3 coding sequence is TGTGCCAGCAGTTTAAGTGGTAGTAATGAAAAACTGTTTTTT.

This clonotype was seen many times. The chain employs TRBV6-1 and TRBJ2-7; D possibly corresponds to TRBD1 (6 bases). CDR1 MNHNS and CDR2 SASEGT come from the germline V gene. V was cut by 1 base and J by 12 bases, with 13 bases left in between. The CDR3 spans 12 residues. This CDR3 is CASSEGQGWRYF. In DNA, the CDR3 is TGTGCCAGCAGTGAAGGTCAGGGGTGGCGGTACTTC.

This chain links TRBV11-2 with TRBJ2-7; weak D call: TRBD2 (6 bases). The germline gives CDR1 SGHAT, CDR2 FQNNGV. V shed 3 bases and J shed 1 base, with 19 bases lying between them. The CDR3 has 17 amino acids. The DNA for the CDR3 is TGTGCCAGCAGCTTCTTAGTAGGTAGCGGTCGATCCTACGAGCAGTACTTC. As protein: CASSFLVGSGRSYEQYF. The whole variable domain, filled in from reference TRBV11-2 and TRBJ2-7, reads EAGVAQSPRYKIIEKRQSVAFWCNPISGHATLYWYQQILGQGPKLLIQFQNNGVVDDSQLPKDRFSAERLKGVDSTLKIQPAKLEDSAVYLCASSFLVGSGRSYEQYFGPGTRLTVT.

This chain connects TRBV6-1 to TRBJ2-2; a possible D gene is TRBD2 (5 bases). Germline V gene sequence: CDR1 MNHNS, CDR2 SASEGT. V shed 6 bases and J shed 4 bases, with 12 bases lying between them. The CDR3 has 14 amino acids. The CDR3 bases are TGTGCCAGCAGCGGGCGGGCGAGCACCGGGGAGCTGTTTTTT. It specifies CASSGRASTGELFF.